This passage covers 18 T cell receptor beta chains from one sample sequenced in a study of regulatory T cells in long-lasting Graves disease (dated by TCRdb to about 2021). Sample time point, as interpreted from the label and publication: persistent/refractory GD, antithyroid drugs over 5 years with positive TRAb. For both TCR sequencing and RNA sequencing, RNA was extracted from PBMCs in TRIzol. Libraries were made using multiplex PCR. Sequencing used an Illumina HiSeq 4000. TCR beta libraries were built with iRepertoire HTBI primers and Arm-PCR amplification of CDR3 regions. The public sequencing data were trimmed at Q25 with fastp and processed into clonotypes with MiXCR by TCRdb, which kept only in-frame beta chains. Each record represents a unique CDR3 protein, reported with the most common genes and DNA among its rows. In this sample the table shows approximately 360,000 distinct CDR3 sequences, roughly 20% of which occur a single time. The ten largest clones capture 25% to 30% of the sample.

This specimen was peripheral blood mononuclear cells (PBMCs), taken when the disease was refractory, from a patient treated with antithyroid drugs. The receptor source for this set is a woman aged 40 to 50 with Graves disease. Donor details come from another sample of the same person, matched by shared clones.

This clonotype was picked up a small number of times. J is TRBJ1-4 and V is TRBV29-1; 7 bases match TRBD1. V was pared by 6 bases and J by 5 bases, with 6 bases of the junction left unmatched. The CDR3 loop spans 13 amino acids. Germline V gene data show CDR1 as SQVTM and CDR2 as ANQGSEA. CDR3 residues: CSVHRGRNEKLFF. The DNA for the CDR3 is TGCAGCGTACACAGGGGCAGAAATGAAAAACTGTTTTTT.

V usage is TRBV6-1 and J usage is TRBJ2-2; TRBD2 is a possible D gene (5 bases). V lost 8 bases, J lost 6 bases, and 19 bases lay in between. This CDR3 comprises 15 residues. Germline loops: CDR1 MNHNS, CDR2 SASEGT. CDR3 sequence (DNA): TGTGCCAGCTCGTCGGGATACTCGTTGGCCGGGGAGCTGTTTTTT. It codes for CASSSGYSLAGELFF.

The chain is built from TRBV11-2 and TRBJ2-1; 7 bases fit TRBD2. CDR3 length: 16 amino acids. In germline, CDR1 is SGHAT, CDR2 FQNNGV. J lost 5 bases, V lost 0 bases, and 7 bases had no gene match. In DNA, the CDR3 is TGTGCCAGCAGCTTAGAGGGAGGGGTAGGGGACAATGAGCAGTTCTTC. Its translation: CASSLEGGVGDNEQFF.

This chain joins TRBV10-1 and TRBJ2-2; D gene unclear. V was pared by 0 bases and J by 3 bases, with 11 bases between. Germline V CDR1 and CDR2: WNHNN, SYGVQD (reference sequence). The CDR3 is 16 residues long. CDR3 nucleotide sequence: TGCGCCAGCAGTGAGTCACCCAGGTTGGACACCGGGGAGCTGTTTTTT. Encoded protein: CASSESPRLDTGELFF.

At least ten counts were recorded for this clonotype. The chain uses TRBV6-5 and TRBJ2-7; 7 bases map to TRBD2. The germline gives CDR1 MNHEY, CDR2 SVGAGI. The CDR3 has 15 residues. V was pared by 2 bases and J by 6 bases, with 10 bases of the junction left unmatched. CDR3 region: CASSYVAGVPAEQYF. CDR3 nucleotides: TGTGCCAGCAGTTACGTGGCGGGAGTACCGGCCGAGCAGTACTTC.

This clonotype was seen ten or more times. This CDR3 reads CASSSPGWETQYF. CDR3 sequence (DNA): TGTGCCAGCAGCTCTCCAGGCTGGGAGACCCAGTACTTC. V usage is TRBV7-9 and J usage is TRBJ2-5, with D unresolved. There are 13 residues in the CDR3. The germline V and J ends were trimmed by 4 bases and 5 bases, with 11 bases remaining between them. Germline loops: CDR1 SEHNR, CDR2 FQNEAQ (reference sequence).

This clonotype was observed many times. The J gene is TRBJ2-5, the V gene TRBV20-1; 16 nucleotides align to TRBD2. The J segment lost 4 bases and the V segment lost 7 bases, leaving 9 bases of the junction unmatched. Germline lookup yields CDR1 DFQATT and CDR2 SNEGSKA (reference sequence). This CDR3 comprises 16 residues. CDR3 coding DNA: TGCAGTGTTGATGGGACTAGCGGGAGGGCCAGAGAGACCCAGTACTTC. This codes for CSVDGTSGRARETQYF.

This clonotype was seen a few times. The J gene is TRBJ2-3, the V gene TRBV28; D is uncertain. This CDR3 has 13 residues. Germline loops: CDR1 MDHEN, CDR2 SYDVKM. V was clipped by 3 bases and J by 2 bases, with 6 bases between them. The CDR3 DNA reads TGTGCCAGCAGTTTGGTAGACACAGATACGCAGTATTTT. It codes for CASSLVDTDTQYF.

This clonotype was picked up a small number of times. The chain links TRBV28 to TRBJ2-1, with 8 bases identical to TRBD2. The CDR3 is made up of 15 amino acids. Per germline, CDR1 MDHEN and CDR2 SYDVKM. V gave up 3 bases and J gave up 3 bases; unmatched junction bases: 4. CDR3 sequence: CASSFGLAGYNEQFF. CDR3 DNA sequence: TGTGCCAGCAGTTTCGGACTAGCTGGCTACAATGAGCAGTTCTTC.

The chain employs TRBV27 and TRBJ2-7, with a tentative D call TRBD2 (5 bases). Trimming removed 5 bases at V and 1 base at J, with 15 bases between. CDR1 is MNHEY and CDR2 is SMNVEV in the germline V gene (reference sequence). The CDR3 spans 15 residues. The CDR3 is CASSLSSRVSYEQYF. CDR3 DNA sequence: TGTGCCAGCAGTCTCTCATCGCGGGTGTCCTACGAGCAGTACTTC.

The rearrangement joins TRBV5-1 to TRBJ2-7; D might be TRBD2 (5 bases). Deletions cut 2 bases from V and 7 bases from J, with 13 bases between. CDR3 length: 13 residues. Germline V gene sequence: CDR1 SGHRS, CDR2 YFSETQ. The CDR3: CASSLWESGEQYF. CDR3 sequence (DNA): TGCGCCAGCAGCTTATGGGAGTCGGGTGAGCAGTACTTC.

This chain links TRBV28 with TRBJ1-5; D gene uncertain. CDR1 is MDHEN and CDR2 is SYDVKM in the germline V gene. This CDR3 has 13 amino acids. The V end lost 6 bases, the J end lost 6 bases, and 12 bases lay between the germline ends. The CDR3 DNA sequence: TGTGCCAGCAGGGAAGCCCTCGGTCAGCCCCAGCATTTT. This codes for CASREALGQPQHF.

The chain couples TRBV20-1 to TRBJ2-2; TRBD2 might be the D (5 bases). This CDR3 contains 14 residues. Germline V CDR1 and CDR2: DFQATT, SNEGSKA (reference sequence). V was cut by 6 bases and J by 3 bases, with 14 bases left in between. The CDR3 DNA reads TGCAGTGCCCCTCTTGGAGGAGACACCGGGGAGCTGTTTTTT. Encoded protein: CSAPLGGDTGELFF.

The V gene is TRBV29-1, the J gene TRBJ2-4; possibly TRBD1 or TRBD2 for D (6 bases each). The CDR3 totals 13 residues. Between the trimmed V and J ends, which lost 8 bases and 8 bases, there was a span of 19 bases. From germline, CDR1 is SQVTM and CDR2 ANQGSEA. The CDR3 reads CSFTGTPGDIQYF. CDR3 sequence (DNA): TGCAGCTTTACTGGGACTCCAGGGGACATTCAGTACTTC.

This clonotype was picked up a small number of times. The chain uses TRBV15 and TRBJ1-1; D remains ambiguous. Germline CDR1 LNHNV, CDR2 YYDKDF (reference sequence). V lost 0 bases, J lost 4 bases, and 9 bases lay in between. The CDR3 contains 14 residues. CDR3 nucleotides: TGTGCCACCAGCAGAGATATCCTGATCACTGAAGCTTTCTTT. This gives the protein CATSRDILITEAFF.

This clonotype was recorded at least ten times. The V and J genes are TRBV2 and TRBJ2-2; possibly TRBD1 for D (5 bases). CDR3 length: 14 amino acids. Germline V gene data show CDR1 as SNHLY and CDR2 as FYNNEI. The V end was cut by 2 bases, the J end by 4 bases, with 8 bases between. The CDR3 DNA follows: TGTGCCAGCAGTGAAACAAGGGGCACCGGGGAGCTGTTTTTT. Protein sequence: CASSETRGTGELFF.

This clonotype appeared many times. The genes are TRBV25-1 and TRBJ2-3; D is unresolved. This CDR3 comprises 17 residues. Trimming pared 7 bases from V and 6 bases from J, leaving 26 bases between. CDR1 and CDR2 (germline): MGHDK, SYGVNS. The CDR3 loop is CASKKNPPNSPTDTQYF. The CDR3 DNA is TGTGCCAGCAAAAAAAACCCTCCGAACAGCCCCACGGATACGCAGTATTTT.

The table lists this clonotype with a few counts. The rearrangement joins TRBV4-1 to TRBJ2-7, with D perhaps assigned TRBD1 or TRBD2 (5 bases each). This CDR3 region has 13 residues. V dropped 2 bases and J dropped 6 bases, with 11 bases sitting between them. Germline loops: CDR1 MGHRA, CDR2 YSYEKL. This CDR3 reads CASSQWVRGEQYF. In nucleotides, the CDR3 is TGCGCCAGCAGCCAATGGGTGAGGGGCGAGCAGTACTTC.